One TCR beta chain is described in this entry. The antigen is not known. This sample is drawn from a study of cytomegalovirus exposure and HLA in healthy donors. General study findings and limits: Most subjects' HLA-A and HLA-B alleles were reportedly predicted from TCR beta sequences. A prior analysis recorded that most TCR beta V segments were productive about 87% or about 30% of the time.

This CDR3 is built from 11 residues. V lost 4 bases, J lost 7 bases, and 8 bases lay in between. Germline V gene sequence: CDR1 SGHDT, CDR2 YYEEEE. 13 Jbeta primers and 60 Vbeta primers were used for the PCR. Repertoires were generated with immunoSEQ multiplex PCR, while TCRdb's copy carries only in-frame clones and drops some. Found here are nearly 95,000 clones, about four fifths of them singletons; the top ten hold approximately 3.8%. J is TRBJ1-2 and V is TRBV5-6, with no clear D. Sequences were obtained from PBMCs. This TCR was recovered from a woman aged 40 to 50 in good health and CMV-seronegative. CDR3 nucleotides: TGTGCCAGCAGCCTTTCCGGTGGCTACACCTTC. Its translation is CASSLSGGYTF.